A selection of T cell receptor beta chains follows, all from one sample in a study of blood T cell repertoires in COVID-19. Some clones are missing from TCRdb's copy, which holds only in-frame ones; the method was immunoSEQ multiplex PCR. The sample carries a few hundred thousand clones, around 89% recorded once. Input material: peripheral blood. The receptors stem from a man in his late teens or twenties who had recovered from COVID-19. CDR3s include the opening cysteine and the closing phenylalanine or tryptophan. D genes are given only for firm matches. Size values are once, few and many counts, or a class for expanded clones, and some rows have none.

size: -; V: TRBV5-1; J: TRBJ2-1; D: TRBD2; DNA: TGCGCCAGCAAAATAGCGGGAGGGCTAAGCTCCTACAATGAGCAGTTCTTC; CDR3: CASKIAGGLSSYNEQFF
size: -; V: TRBV10-1; J: TRBJ2-1; D: TRBD2; DNA: TGCGCCAGCAGTGAGAGTCTAGCGGGAAGAAATGAGCAGTTCTTC; CDR3: CASSESLAGRNEQFF
size: -; V: TRBV5-1; J: TRBJ1-4; D: -; DNA: TGCGCCAGCAGCTTAGGACAGTCTGCAACTAATGAAAAACTGTTTTTT; CDR3: CASSLGQSATNEKLFF
size: -; V: TRBV6-2/TRBV6-3; J: TRBJ1-1; D: TRBD1; DNA: TGTGCCAGCAGCCGACAGGGGGATAGCGCTGAAGCTTTCTTT; CDR3: CASSRQGDSAEAFF
size: -; V: TRBV19; J: TRBJ2-7; D: -; DNA: TGTGCCACCAGCGAGAGTTACGAGCAGTACTTC; CDR3: CATSESYEQYF
size: -; V: TRBV20-1; J: TRBJ1-1; D: TRBD1; DNA: TGCAGTGCTAGTTATGGGACAGGGAACACTGAAGCTTTCTTT; CDR3: CSASYGTGNTEAFF
size: -; V: TRBV27; J: TRBJ1-1; D: -; DNA: TGTGCCAGCAGTTTATCACCCGGGGAGGCTGAAGCTTTCTTT; CDR3: CASSLSPGEAEAFF
size: -; V: TRBV11-2; J: TRBJ2-1; D: -; DNA: TGTGCCAGCAGCTTAGAAGGGAGCCCCTACAATGAGCAGTTCTTC; CDR3: CASSLEGSPYNEQFF
size: -; V: TRBV29-1; J: TRBJ2-7; D: -; DNA: TGCAGCGTTGGCCGACTAGTCAGGTGGGGGTACGAGCAGTACTTC; CDR3: CSVGRLVRWGYEQYF
size: once; V: TRBV7-8; J: TRBJ1-5; D: -; DNA: TGTGCCAGCAGCCCGCGGCCCCGAGCCGTTAGCAATCAGCCCCAGCATTTT; CDR3: CASSPRPRAVSNQPQHF
size: -; V: TRBV23-1; J: TRBJ1-6; D: -; DNA: TGCGCCAGCAGTCTTCCGGGTATCCACTTT; CDR3: CASSLPGIHF
size: -; V: TRBV6-5; J: TRBJ2-1; D: -; DNA: TGTGCCAGCAGTTACTCTCCTACAGGGTACAATGAGCAGTTCTTC; CDR3: CASSYSPTGYNEQFF
size: -; V: TRBV27; J: TRBJ1-2; D: TRBD1; DNA: TGTGCCAGCAGTACCGGGACAGGGGTAGGAGGCTACACCTTC; CDR3: CASSTGTGVGGYTF
size: once; V: TRBV10-3; J: TRBJ2-7; D: TRBD2; DNA: TGTGCCATCAGGATTGCCGGTAGCGGGGGGGCGGGTGAGCAGTACTTC; CDR3: CAIRIAGSGGAGEQYF
size: -; V: TRBV5-1; J: TRBJ2-7; D: TRBD1; DNA: TGCGCCAGCAGCCTGAACCCCGGGACAGGGGTTGGCGAGCAGTACTTC; CDR3: CASSLNPGTGVGEQYF
size: -; V: TRBV19; J: TRBJ2-1; D: -; DNA: TGTGCCAGTAGCCGACTGGGATCAGCGGCCTACAATGAGCAGTTCTTC; CDR3: CASSRLGSAAYNEQFF
size: -; V: TRBV7-3; J: TRBJ2-1; D: TRBD2; DNA: TGTGCCAGCCGAGCCGGCGGGGGGGACTACAATGAGCAGTTCTTC; CDR3: CASRAGGGDYNEQFF
size: -; V: TRBV27; J: TRBJ1-6; D: TRBD1; DNA: TGTGCCAGCAGTTTATCATCTACGGCAGGGGGAGTTTCACCCCTCCACTTT; CDR3: CASSLSSTAGGVSPLHF
size: -; V: TRBV6-6; J: TRBJ1-2; D: TRBD1; DNA: TGTGCCAGCAGTTTCCCGGGACAGCCGGCTGGTGGCTACACCTTC; CDR3: CASSFPGQPAGGYTF
size: -; V: TRBV4-1; J: TRBJ2-5; D: TRBD2; DNA: TGCGCCAGCAGCCAAGATCGAGTTAGCGGGGAAGAGACCCAGTACTTC; CDR3: CASSQDRVSGEETQYF
size: -; V: TRBV11-2; J: TRBJ1-1; D: -; DNA: TGTGCCAGCAGCTTAGTGGTGGGGCCGGCTTTCTTT; CDR3: CASSLVVGPAFF
size: -; V: TRBV6-6; J: TRBJ2-7; D: -; DNA: TGTGCCAGCTCGGGCAGGGTAGTTTACGAGCAGTACTTC; CDR3: CASSGRVVYEQYF
size: -; V: TRBV29-1; J: TRBJ1-2; D: TRBD1; DNA: TGCAGCGTTGAATCGACAGGGGTTAACTATGGCTACACCTTC; CDR3: CSVESTGVNYGYTF
size: -; V: TRBV4-2; J: TRBJ1-5; D: TRBD1; DNA: TGTGCCAGCAGCCAACCCGGGACAGGGGGAAACAATGGGGGTCAGCCCCAGCATTTT; CDR3: CASSQPGTGGNNGGQPQHF
size: -; V: TRBV19; J: TRBJ1-6; D: TRBD1; DNA: TGTGCCAGTAGTAGGGGACAGGGCGAATCAGGATCACCCCTCCACTTT; CDR3: CASSRGQGESGSPLHF
size: -; V: TRBV12-1; J: TRBJ1-5; D: -; DNA: TGTGCCAGCAGCCCTTGGACAATTGATCAGCCCCAGCATTTT; CDR3: CASSPWTIDQPQHF
size: -; V: TRBV6-7; J: TRBJ2-3; D: TRBD2; DNA: TGTGCCAGCAGTTCCCGACTAGCGGGAGGTGCAGATACGCAGTATTTT; CDR3: CASSSRLAGGADTQYF
size: -; V: TRBV9; J: TRBJ1-2; D: -; DNA: TGTGCCAGCAGCGTGGACAGTAACTATGGCTACACCTTC; CDR3: CASSVDSNYGYTF
size: -; V: TRBV12-5; J: TRBJ2-1; D: -; DNA: TGTGCTAGTGGTTTGGCCTTGCTCGGGGAGCAGTTCTTC; CDR3: CASGLALLGEQFF
size: -; V: TRBV7-2; J: TRBJ2-2; D: TRBD1; DNA: TGTGCCAGCAGACGAGACAGGGCATCCGGGGAGCTGTTTTTT; CDR3: CASRRDRASGELFF
size: -; V: TRBV6-5; J: TRBJ1-5; D: -; DNA: TGTGCCAGCAGTTTGGGCTTGGAAAATCAGCCCCAGCATTTT; CDR3: CASSLGLENQPQHF
size: -; V: TRBV18; J: TRBJ1-1; D: -; DNA: TGTGCCAGCTCACTTAACAGGGAAAGCACTGAAGCTTTCTTT; CDR3: CASSLNRESTEAFF
size: -; V: TRBV4-3; J: TRBJ2-1; D: -; DNA: TGCGCCAGCAGCCCCCGGTATGCGGCGGGGAATGAGCAGTTCTTC; CDR3: CASSPRYAAGNEQFF
size: -; V: TRBV5-1; J: TRBJ2-1; D: TRBD2; DNA: TGCGCCAGCAGCTTTTTAGCGGGAGATCGGGATGAGCAGTTCTTC; CDR3: CASSFLAGDRDEQFF
size: -; V: TRBV19; J: TRBJ1-6; D: -; DNA: TGTGCCAGTCATCGGCAGGCTAATTCACCCCTCCACTTT; CDR3: CASHRQANSPLHF
size: -; V: TRBV4-2; J: TRBJ1-1; D: TRBD1; DNA: TGTGCCAGCAGCCAAGACAGGGGGGTGATCACTGAAGCTTTCTTT; CDR3: CASSQDRGVITEAFF
size: once; V: TRBV3-1/TRBV3-2; J: TRBJ1-1; D: TRBD1; DNA: TGTGCCAGCAGCCACAACCAGGGGGCGGTTGAAGCTTTCTTT; CDR3: CASSHNQGAVEAFF
size: once; V: TRBV4-3; J: TRBJ2-5; D: TRBD2; DNA: TGCGCCAGCAGCCAAGAGGGGCGGGGGAACTGGGAGACCCAGTACTTC; CDR3: CASSQEGRGNWETQYF